Listed here are 17 T cell receptor beta chains from one sample, sequenced in a study of T cells in Graves' hyperthyroidism and ophthalmopathy. RNA transcripts yielded amplified TCR beta CDR3 regions. Researchers ran a first-round RT-PCR on the TCR CDR3 using the HTBI primer set. From the multiplex PCR reads, TCRdb called clonotypes with MiXCR, one entry per CDR3 protein. The table lists 700,000 to 950,000 distinct CDR3 sequences, roughly a third of them singletons. What was sequenced was blood. The receptor set was obtained from a middle-aged woman with Graves' hyperthyroidism.

This clonotype appeared a few times. The chain is built from TRBV6-4 and TRBJ2-5, with 7 bases fitting TRBD1. The length of the CDR3 is 15 residues. V trimming: 0 bases; J trimming: 5 bases; junction bases outside the gene matches: 6. Germline V gives CDR1 MRHNA, CDR2 SNTAGT. As DNA, the CDR3 is TGTGCCAGCAGTGACTCGACAGGGTCCGCGGAGACCCAGTACTTC. As protein: CASSDSTGSAETQYF.

The DNA for the CDR3 is TGCGCCAGCAGCCAAGGTCCCGGATTTGGTGAAGCTTTCTTT. Translated: CASSQGPGFGEAFF. This rearrangement joins TRBV4-3 to TRBJ1-1, with D uncertain. CDR3 length: 14 amino acids. Trimming took 1 base from V and 7 from J, leaving 13 bases between them. Per the germline V gene, CDR1 is LGHNA and CDR2 is YSLEER.

The gene calls are TRBV11-2 and TRBJ2-7, with 8 positions matching TRBD1. The germline V gene has CDR1 SGHAT and CDR2 FQNNGV. CDR3 length: 13 residues. With 5 bases clipped from V and 6 bases from J, the junction kept 6 bases outside the gene matches. Here the CDR3 DNA reads TGTGCCAGCAGCCGACTGACAGGGGTCGAGCAGTACTTC. Its translation is CASSRLTGVEQYF.

The chain combines TRBV5-1 with TRBJ1-5, with D possibly being TRBD1 (6 bases). Trimming stripped 0 bases from V and 5 bases from J, with 12 bases between. The CDR3 extends over 15 amino acids. Germline CDR1 SGHRS, CDR2 YFSETQ. Here the CDR3 reads CASSLAGTPDQPQHF. CDR3 sequence (DNA): TGCGCCAGCAGCTTGGCTGGGACACCGGATCAGCCCCAGCATTTT.

Many counts were recorded for this clonotype. The chain links TRBV30 to TRBJ1-6; D may be TRBD1 (5 bases). V was cut by 3 bases and J by 9 bases, with 12 bases left in between. The CDR3 sequence is 13 residues long. Per the germline V gene, CDR1 is GTSNPN and CDR2 is SVGIG (reference sequence). The CDR3 reads CAWRVRGRSPLHF. CDR3 nucleotides: TGTGCCTGGAGAGTAAGGGGACGTTCACCCCTCCACTTT.

This clonotype showed up just a few times. The chain employs TRBV9 and TRBJ2-7; TRBD1 aligns across 7 bases. V shed 3 bases and J 2 bases; nucleotides not matched to a gene: 11. The germline gives CDR1 SGDLS, CDR2 YYNGEE. This CDR3 spans 16 amino acids. CDR3 in DNA: TGTGCCAGCAGCGAGGGGCCCGGACAGGCGACCTACGAGCAGTACTTC. Its translation is CASSEGPGQATYEQYF.

This clonotype was observed once. CDR3 amino acids: CASSLMGQGVPNEKLFF. In DNA form, the CDR3 reads TGCGCCAGCAGCTTGATGGGACAGGGGGTACCTAATGAAAAACTGTTTTTT. The gene calls are TRBV5-1 and TRBJ1-4, with 11 bases fitting TRBD1. The CDR3 is made up of 17 amino acids. J gave up 3 bases and V 1 base, and 5 bases lay outside the gene matches. CDR1 and CDR2 from the germline V gene are SGHRS and YFSETQ.

The gene calls are TRBV6-6 and TRBJ1-1; no reliable D call. CDR1 is MNHNY and CDR2 is SVGAGI in the germline V gene (reference sequence). This CDR3 is built from 15 residues. The V end was cut by 6 bases, the J end by 2 bases, with 16 bases between. Here the CDR3 DNA reads TGTGCCAGCAGCCCCACCGGGCAATCTAACACTGAAGCTTTCTTT. Translated, it gives CASSPTGQSNTEAFF.

This clonotype occurred a few times. This chain uses TRBV4-2 with TRBJ2-7; D is perhaps TRBD1 (5 bases). This CDR3 is built from 14 residues. Germline-derived CDR1 and CDR2 are LGHNA and YNFKEQ. The ends were cut back, 1 base at V and 4 bases at J, with 11 bases in the middle. The CDR3 DNA follows: TGTGCCAGCAGCCAAGGTACGCAGGGTTACGAGCAGTACTTC. The encoded protein is CASSQGTQGYEQYF.

The chain couples TRBV3-1 to TRBJ1-2; the D is unclear. Between the trimmed V and J ends, which lost 5 bases and 4 bases, there was a span of 14 bases. The CDR3 consists of 14 residues. The germline V gene has CDR1 LGHDT and CDR2 YNNKEL (reference sequence). The CDR3 DNA reads TGTGCCAGCAGCTCGCGAGGATATGGCTATGGCTACACCTTC. Translating it yields CASSSRGYGYGYTF.

This clonotype was seen many times. CDR3 nucleotide sequence: TGTGCCAGCAGCTTAGGGACAGATGTTGAGAGGACCCAGTACTTC. It yields the protein CASSLGTDVERTQYF. V is TRBV7-6 and J is TRBJ2-5; maybe TRBD1 (6 bases). The CDR3 covers 15 residues. V lost 1 base, J lost 7 bases, and 16 bases lay in between. Looked up from germline, CDR1 is SGHVS and CDR2 is FNYEAQ.

The CDR3 loop reads CSASRTRAFF. In DNA, the CDR3 is TGCAGTGCTAGCCGGACTCGCGCTTTCTTT. The gene calls are TRBV20-1 and TRBJ1-1; unclear D gene. Germline CDR1 DFQATT, CDR2 SNEGSKA (reference sequence). This CDR3 is 10 amino acids long. V gave up 3 bases and J gave up 11 bases, with 10 bases separating them.

The V and J genes are TRBV7-2 and TRBJ1-2; D gene uncertain. This CDR3 region has 12 residues. Per the germline V gene, CDR1 is SGHTA and CDR2 is FQGNSA. DNA for the CDR3: TGTGCTAATGCAGTTAATAACTATGGCTACACCTTC. It codes for CANAVNNYGYTF.

On this clonotype: The missing conserved phenylalanine or tryptophan at the end of this CDR3 makes a read error likely. The genes are TRBV25-1 and TRBJ1-1; the D gene is possibly TRBD1 (6 bases). Germline V gene lookup returns CDR1 MGHDK and CDR2 SYGVNS. V shed 7 bases and J shed 1 base, with 19 bases lying between them. CDR3 length: 16 residues. The CDR3 DNA reads TGTGCCAGCACCCCCCTTGGAGGGGGAAGGAACACTGAAGCTTTCTCT. It translates to CASTPLGGGRNTEAFS.

There are a few counts of this clonotype. The gene calls are TRBV11-3 and TRBJ1-5, with 9 bases lining up with TRBD1. CDR1 and CDR2 (germline): SGHNT, YENEEA. V gave up 5 bases and J gave up 3 bases; unmatched junction bases: 5. The CDR3 covers 15 residues. CDR3 region: CASSPNRGPNQPQHF. Here the CDR3 DNA reads TGTGCCAGCAGCCCCAACAGGGGGCCCAATCAGCCCCAGCATTTT. The complete variable domain, with remaining parts taken from reference TRBV11-3 and TRBJ1-5, reads EAGVVQSPRYKIIEKKQPVAFWCNPISGHNTLYWYLQNLGQGPELLIRYENEEAVDDSQLPKDRFSAERLKGVDSTLKIQPAELGDSAVYLCASSPNRGPNQPQHFGDGTRLSIL.

This clonotype has only a few counts. The J gene is TRBJ1-5, the V gene TRBV6-9; perhaps TRBD1 as D (5 bases). The V end was cut by 4 bases, the J end by 0 bases, with 13 bases between. Germline values: CDR1 MNHGY, CDR2 SVAAGI. CDR3 length equals 16 residues. The DNA for the CDR3 is TGTGCCAGCAGTTGCCCCAGGGCAAATAGCAATCAGCCCCAGCATTTT. This gives the protein CASSCPRANSNQPQHF.

In this sample, this clonotype turned up a few times. The rearrangement joins TRBV12-3 or TRBV12-4 to TRBJ1-1; no clear D gene. This CDR3 is 14 amino acids long. The V end lost 6 bases, the J end lost 1 base, and 12 bases lay between the germline ends. The CDR3 region is CASRVTRRNTEAFF. CDR3 DNA: TGTGCCAGCAGGGTGACAAGACGGAACACTGAAGCTTTCTTT.